The 5 T cell receptor beta chains listed next were all sequenced from one sample in a study of identical twins. One entry per CDR3 protein, called by TCRdb with MiXCR from the 5' RACE reads. Altogether some 1,600,000 distinct CDR3 sequences are present, about 32% being singletons, with the ten largest covering more than 0.25%. Material for sequencing was cord blood. The receptor source for this set is a newborn girl in good health.

The chain joins TRBV7-2 to TRBJ2-3; D is possibly TRBD2 (5 bases). Between the trimmed V and J ends, which lost 1 base and 2 bases, there was a span of 10 bases. The CDR3 sequence is 15 residues long. CDR1 SGHTA and CDR2 FQGNSA come from the germline V gene. The CDR3 coding sequence is TGTGCCAGCAGCTTAGATCAGCGGATCACAGATACGCAGTATTTT. Its protein is CASSLDQRITDTQYF.

The chain carries TRBV21-1 and TRBJ2-5. With the DNA end fitting TRBJ2-1 better, the J assignment may be wrong. TRBV21-1 is a pseudogene. CDR3 size: 14 residues. In nucleotides, the CDR3 is TGTGCCAGCAGCAAAGTCGTCCGAGAGGAGACCCAGTTCTTC. Translated: CASSKVVREETQFF.

V and J are TRBV7-9 and TRBJ2-1, with D uncertain. The J call is in doubt because the DNA end fits TRBJ2-7 better. CDR3 length: 14 residues. Germline CDR1 is SEHNR and CDR2 is FQNEAQ (reference sequence). The CDR3 region is CASSFLASYNEQYF. DNA for the CDR3: TGTGCCAGCAGCTTCCTGGCGTCCTACAATGAGCAGTACTTC.

The chain recombines TRBV28 with TRBJ2-7, with 10 bases lining up with TRBD1. CDR3 length: 15 amino acids. Germline V CDR1 and CDR2: MDHEN, SYDVKM. Trimming at V came to 2 bases and at J to 2 bases, leaving 3 bases not matched to a gene. CDR3 DNA: TGTGCCAGCAGTTTAATGGACAGGGGGACCTACGAGCAGTACTTC. Encoded protein: CASSLMDRGTYEQYF.

This clonotype was observed a few times. The chain joins TRBV3-1 to TRBJ2-7; D is possibly TRBD1 (8 bases). CDR3 length: 15 residues. V was trimmed by 4 bases and J by 5 bases, leaving 18 bases between them. Germline CDR1 and CDR2: LGHDT and YNNKEL (reference sequence). CDR3 in DNA: TGTGCCAGCAGCCGAACACAGGGGGGAGGGAACGAGCAGTACTTC. It encodes CASSRTQGGGNEQYF.